These 27 T cell receptor beta chains share one sample of origin, sequenced in a study of beta chain features in type 1 diabetes. Overall study results and limits: Shorter TCRB CDR3s, moderately but significantly so, marked every one of the four CD4+ subsets in Type 1 diabetes patients.

For these TCRs, the target antigens are not known. The whole isolated RNA underwent reverse transcription, so sequencing captured expressed TCRB transcripts. Repertoires were generated with immunoSEQ multiplex PCR, while TCRdb's copy carries only in-frame clones and drops some. Here the sample spans roughly 160,000 clones, about 7.8% being singletons. Sequenced sample: central memory CD4+ T cells from blood. The receptors here all came from a woman aged 40 to 50 with type 1 diabetes.

This clone was observed at least ten times. The chain uses TRBV5-1 and TRBJ2-2, with D possibly being TRBD2 (5 bases). Germline V gives CDR1 SGHRS, CDR2 YFSETQ. The CDR3 has 15 amino acids. Deletions cut 6 bases from V and 4 bases from J, with 16 bases between. In nucleotides, the CDR3 is TGCGCCAGCATCACGCCCGGGGATGGCACCGGGGAGCTGTTTTTT. This codes for CASITPGDGTGELFF.

This clone appeared many times. The chain joins TRBV25-1 to TRBJ2-1; perhaps TRBD2 as D (6 bases). This CDR3 contains 12 residues. V was clipped by 8 bases and J by 8 bases, with 13 bases between them. Germline-derived CDR1 and CDR2 are MGHDK and SYGVNS. This chain's CDR3 is CASSRRRDEQFF. CDR3 in DNA: TGTGCCAGCTCCCGGCGGAGGGATGAGCAGTTCTTC.

This clone turned up a few times. J is TRBJ2-7 and V is TRBV28, with 9 bases fitting TRBD1. Trimming removed 6 bases from V and 4 bases from J; junction bases left unmatched: 10. The CDR3 has 15 amino acids. Germline-derived CDR1 and CDR2 are MDHEN and SYDVKM. The CDR3 DNA follows: TGTGCCAGCAGCCTTCCGACAGGGGGGAGGTACGAGCAGTACTTC. Translating it yields CASSLPTGGRYEQYF.

The CDR3 loop is CASSSNQGARRTETQYF. The CDR3, as DNA: TGTGCCAGCAGCTCCAACCAGGGGGCGCGCCGGACTGAGACCCAGTACTTC. V gene TRBV5-4 combines with J gene TRBJ2-5, with 8 bases identical to TRBD1. Germline V gene data show CDR1 as SGHNT and CDR2 as YYREEE (reference sequence). The CDR3 consists of 17 residues. The ends lost 3 bases at V and 5 bases at J; junction bases unmatched: 15.

V gene TRBV28 combines with J gene TRBJ2-5; perhaps TRBD2 as D (6 bases). CDR1 and CDR2 from the germline V gene are MDHEN and SYDVKM. The CDR3 is 14 amino acids. Trimming pared 5 bases from V and 7 bases from J, leaving 17 bases between. CDR3 amino acids: CASSDSGSSGTQYF. CDR3 nucleotides: TGTGCCAGCAGTGATAGCGGATCCTCCGGGACCCAGTACTTC. The full variable domain, rest sourced from reference TRBV28 and TRBJ2-5, is DVKVTQSSRYLVKRTGEKVFLECVQDMDHENMFWYRQDPGLGLRLIYFSYDVKMKEKGDIPEGYSVSREKKERFSLILESASTNQTSMYLCASSDSGSSGTQYFGPGTRLLVL.

This clone came up a few times. V and J are TRBV27 and TRBJ1-4, with 7 positions matching TRBD1. With V trimmed by 8 bases and J by 8 bases, 11 bases remained unmatched. Germline lookup yields CDR1 MNHEY and CDR2 SMNVEV (reference sequence). CDR3 length: 14 amino acids. The CDR3 is CASRTGATGEKLFF. Here the CDR3 DNA reads TGTGCCAGCCGAACAGGGGCTACAGGGGAAAAACTGTTTTTT.

This clone has just a few counts. The V gene is TRBV19, the J gene TRBJ2-3; D is uncertain. V lost 4 bases, J lost 12 bases, and 20 bases lay in between. The length of the CDR3 is 14 residues. CDR1 is LNHDA, CDR2 SQIVND, per germline (reference sequence). The CDR3 loop reads CASSTPFERRAQYF. DNA of the CDR3: TGTGCCAGTAGTACGCCCTTTGAGCGCCGAGCTCAGTATTTT. Filled out from reference TRBV19 and TRBJ2-3, the complete variable domain reads DGGITQSPKYLFRKEGQNVTLSCEQNLNHDAMYWYRQDPGQGLRLIYYSQIVNDFQKGDIAEGYSVSREKKESFPLTVTSAQKNPTAFYLCASSTPFERRAQYFGPGTRLTVL.

The sample holds a few counts of this clone. CDR3 amino acids: CASSPWTSGGPEFF. DNA for the CDR3: TGTGCCAGCAGCCCGTGGACTAGCGGGGGGCCAGAGTTCTTC. The chain is built from TRBV2 and TRBJ2-1, with TRBD2 matching 14 bases. Germline V lookup: CDR1 SNHLY, CDR2 FYNNEI. J gave up 14 bases and V 6 bases, and 9 bases lay outside the gene matches. The CDR3 has 14 amino acids.

This clone has a handful of counts. The rearrangement links TRBV18 to TRBJ2-1; D gene ambiguous. Trimming removed 3 bases from V and 2 bases from J, with 8 bases in between. Looked up from germline, CDR1 is KGHSH and CDR2 is LQKENI. The CDR3 is made up of 14 amino acids. CDR3 DNA: TGTGCCAGCTCACCCTCCGCGGCCTACAATGAGCAGTTCTTC. Amino acid sequence: CASSPSAAYNEQFF.

In its sample, this clone was seen a few times. The gene calls are TRBV7-9 and TRBJ2-7; 7 bases map to TRBD2. V was pared by 3 bases and J by 5 bases, with 7 bases of the junction left unmatched. The CDR3 sequence is 14 residues long. Looked up from germline, CDR1 is SEHNR and CDR2 is FQNEAQ (reference sequence). The CDR3 protein is CASSLGLAVDEQYF. DNA of the CDR3: TGTGCCAGCAGCTTGGGTCTAGCGGTCGACGAGCAGTACTTC.

This clone came up a few times. This chain links TRBV5-6 with TRBJ2-2; TRBD1 matches at 7 bases. The CDR3 length is 15 residues. Losses at the gene ends were 2 bases for V and 3 bases for J; bases not matched to a gene: 4. Germline V gene lookup returns CDR1 SGHDT and CDR2 YYEEEE. CDR3 nucleotide sequence: TGTGCCAGCAGCTTAGGGGGCAGTCACACCGGGGAGCTGTTTTTT. Amino acids: CASSLGGSHTGELFF.

The chain joins TRBV2 to TRBJ2-1; 12 bases map to TRBD2. CDR1 SNHLY and CDR2 FYNNEI come from the germline V gene. This CDR3 contains 15 residues. The J segment lost 10 bases and the V segment lost 3 bases, leaving 7 bases of the junction unmatched. Here the CDR3 reads CASSEFGLAGKEQFF. The CDR3 DNA sequence: TGTGCCAGCAGTGAGTTCGGACTAGCGGGGAAGGAGCAGTTCTTC. The whole variable domain, remainder taken from reference TRBV2 and TRBJ2-1, is EPEVTQTPSHQVTQMGQEVILRCVPISNHLYFYWYRQILGQKVEFLVSFYNNEISEKSEIFDDQFSVERPDGSNFTLKIRSTKLEDSAMYFCASSEFGLAGKEQFFGPGTRLTVL.

This chain links TRBV28 with TRBJ1-4; 10 bases match TRBD1. The germline V gene encodes CDR1 MDHEN and CDR2 SYDVKM. The trim removed 6 bases at V and 4 bases at J, leaving 8 bases unmatched. The CDR3 runs 16 residues. DNA for the CDR3: TGTGCCAGCAGGCCCTCGGGACAGGGGAATAATGAAAAACTGTTTTTT. Translating it yields CASRPSGQGNNEKLFF.

This clone was detected a few times. The chain links TRBV15 to TRBJ1-1, with D maybe TRBD1 (5 bases). The CDR3 totals 15 residues. The V gene's germline CDR1 is LNHNV and CDR2 YYDKDF (reference sequence). With 1 base removed from V and 1 base from J, the gap between germline ends came to 10 bases. CDR3 sequence reads: CATSRGGASNTEAFF. The CDR3 DNA reads as TGTGCCACCAGCAGAGGCGGGGCTTCGAACACTGAAGCTTTCTTT. The full variable domain, completed using reference TRBV15 and TRBJ1-1, is DAMVIQNPRYQVTQFGKPVTLSCSQTLNHNVMYWYQQKSSQAPKLLFHYYDKDFNNEADTPDNFQSRRPNTSFCFLDIRSPGLGDTAMYLCATSRGGASNTEAFFGQGTRLTVV.

In its sample, this clone was seen a few times. The chain has TRBV28 and TRBJ2-1, with TRBD1 matching over 9 bases. This CDR3 comprises 16 residues. V shed 5 bases, J shed 6 bases, and the junction held 11 bases outside the gene matches. CDR1 and CDR2 (germline): MDHEN, SYDVKM. The CDR3 loop is CASSPGGQGTSNEQFF. The CDR3 DNA is TGTGCCAGCAGTCCAGGGGGACAGGGTACAAGCAATGAGCAGTTCTTC.

This chain connects TRBV7-7 to TRBJ2-1, with 8 nucleotides matching TRBD2. The CDR3 runs to 15 residues. The J segment lost 6 bases and the V segment lost 1 base, leaving 5 bases of the junction unmatched. In germline, CDR1 is SSHAT, CDR2 FNYEAQ (reference sequence). The CDR3 bases are TGTGCCAGCAGCTTAGGTCCACTAGCGGTCAATGAGCAGTTCTTC. Its protein is CASSLGPLAVNEQFF.

This chain connects TRBV7-9 to TRBJ2-7, with 7 bases identical to TRBD1. This CDR3 is 15 amino acids long. CDR1 and CDR2 (germline): SEHNR, FQNEAQ (reference sequence). V lost 5 bases to trimming and J lost 5 bases; unmatched junction nucleotides: 12. CDR3 coding DNA: TGTGCCAGCAGCCCAAGGACAGGTCTCAGCCACGAGCAGTACTTC. Translating it yields CASSPRTGLSHEQYF.

This chain joins TRBV7-9 and TRBJ2-3; TRBD2 matches 9 bases. Germline V CDR1 and CDR2: SEHNR, FQNEAQ (reference sequence). This CDR3 has 14 amino acids. Trimming at V came to 4 bases and at J to 5 bases, leaving 4 bases not matched to a gene. The CDR3 spells CASSSSGTEDTQYF. The CDR3 coding sequence is TGTGCCAGCAGCTCTAGCGGGACAGAAGATACGCAGTATTTT.

Only a few counts were recorded for this clone. V usage is TRBV11-3 and J usage is TRBJ2-5; D is unresolved. With 4 bases removed from V and 2 bases from J, the gap between germline ends came to 8 bases. CDR3 length: 13 residues. Germline V gene sequence: CDR1 SGHNT, CDR2 YENEEA. This CDR3 is CASSWSSQETQYF. CDR3 DNA sequence: TGTGCCAGCAGCTGGTCCAGTCAAGAGACCCAGTACTTC.

There are a few counts of this clone. CDR3 loop: CASSSHTGGRSYEQYF. The CDR3 DNA sequence: TGTGCCAGCAGTTCTCATACAGGGGGCCGATCCTACGAGCAGTACTTC. The V call is TRBV28, the J call TRBJ2-7, with 9 bases that match TRBD1. V shed 4 bases, J shed 1 base, and the junction held 8 bases outside the gene matches. CDR3 size: 16 residues. Germline CDR1 MDHEN, CDR2 SYDVKM.

To note about this clone: Its ends do not fully match the called genes, so a read error is possible. V and J are TRBV7-9 and TRBJ1-6; 9 bases match TRBD1. In germline, CDR1 is SEHNR, CDR2 FQNEAQ (reference sequence). This CDR3 spans 15 amino acids. The DNA of the CDR3 is TGTGCCAGCAGCTTACTGGGACAGGGCAGTTCACCCCCCCACTTT. It codes for CASSLLGQGSSPPHF.

The chain recombines TRBV19 with TRBJ2-7; 7 bases line up with TRBD2. This CDR3 contains 15 residues. Germline V gene data show CDR1 as LNHDA and CDR2 as SQIVND (reference sequence). V shed 5 bases, J shed 10 bases, and the junction held 17 bases outside the gene matches. The CDR3 reads CASSPQAGTTLEQYF. CDR3 DNA sequence: TGTGCCAGTAGTCCCCAAGCCGGGACTACTTTGGAACAGTACTTC.

This clone was picked up a small number of times. The V gene is TRBV11-2, the J gene TRBJ2-7, with a tentative D call TRBD1 (6 bases). Germline V gene lookup returns CDR1 SGHAT and CDR2 FQNNGV. V was pared by 5 bases and J by 0 bases, with 8 bases between. The CDR3 covers 13 residues. The CDR3 DNA reads TGTGCCAGCAGCCCGGACAGCTCCTACGAGCAGTACTTC. Protein: CASSPDSSYEQYF. The full variable domain, with the rest looked up from reference TRBV11-2 and TRBJ2-7, is EAGVAQSPRYKIIEKRQSVAFWCNPISGHATLYWYQQILGQGPKLLIQFQNNGVVDDSQLPKDRFSAERLKGVDSTLKIQPAKLEDSAVYLCASSPDSSYEQYFGPGTRLTVT.

This clone turned up a few times. The chain combines TRBV7-3 with TRBJ2-5; 10 bases agree with TRBD1. This CDR3 region has 14 residues. Germline CDR1 and CDR2: SGHTA and FQGTGA. V shed 5 bases, J shed 3 bases, and the junction held 3 bases outside the gene matches. The CDR3 protein is CASSRTGGEETQYF. The CDR3 coding sequence is TGTGCCAGCAGCCGGACAGGGGGAGAAGAGACCCAGTACTTC.

This clone showed up just a few times. The chain is built from TRBV7-2 and TRBJ2-7, with 11 nucleotides matching TRBD2. Per the germline V gene, CDR1 is SGHTA and CDR2 is FQGNSA. The CDR3 totals 14 residues. Germline trimming cut 5 bases from V and 6 bases from J; bases unmatched to any gene: 6. The CDR3 sequence: CASSRASGGLEQYF. The CDR3, as DNA: TGTGCCAGCAGCCGAGCTAGCGGGGGGCTCGAGCAGTACTTC.

This sequence joins TRBV7-2 and TRBJ1-2; possible D gene TRBD1, 5 bases. V dropped 5 bases and J dropped 6 bases, with 13 bases sitting between them. The CDR3 is made up of 13 amino acids. Looked up from germline, CDR1 is SGHTA and CDR2 is FQGNSA. The CDR3 sequence: CASSHAQGDGYTF. In DNA, the CDR3 is TGTGCCAGCAGCCACGCGCAGGGTGATGGCTACACCTTC.

This clone has only a few counts. CDR3 coding DNA: TGTGCCAGCTCAGCCGACAGAGCTGAAGCTTTCTTT. The encoded protein is CASSADRAEAFF. The chain recombines TRBV18 with TRBJ1-1, with a weak D call TRBD1 (5 bases). CDR1 is KGHSH, CDR2 LQKENI, per germline. The V end lost 5 bases, the J end lost 6 bases, and 10 bases lay between the germline ends. The CDR3 length is 12 residues.